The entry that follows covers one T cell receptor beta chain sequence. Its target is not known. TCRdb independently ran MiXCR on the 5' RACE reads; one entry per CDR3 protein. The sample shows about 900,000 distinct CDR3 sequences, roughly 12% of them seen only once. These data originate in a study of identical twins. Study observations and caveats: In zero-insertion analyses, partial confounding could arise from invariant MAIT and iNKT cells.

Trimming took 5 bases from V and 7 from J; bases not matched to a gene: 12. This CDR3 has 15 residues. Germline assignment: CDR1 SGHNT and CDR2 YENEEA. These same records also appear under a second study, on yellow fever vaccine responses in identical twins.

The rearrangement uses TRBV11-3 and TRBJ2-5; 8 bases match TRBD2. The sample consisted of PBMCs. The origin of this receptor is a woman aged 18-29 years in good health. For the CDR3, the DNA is TGTGCCAGCAGCCCCGGACTAGCCGGAGACGGGACCCAGTACTTC. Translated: CASSPGLAGDGTQYF.